The 13 T cell receptor beta chains below all came from one sample that was sequenced in a study of CD8 T cells in Susac syndrome. The RNA, about 0.5 to 1 ug, was put through reverse transcription using random hexamers. One entry per CDR3 protein, called by TCRdb with MiXCR from the immunoSEQ multiplex PCR reads. There are around 59,000 distinct CDR3 sequences in the sample; more than 80% occur only once, and about 0.21% lies in the top ten. Material for sequencing was CD8+ T cells from PBMCs. These TCRs come from a human donor in good health.

V and J are TRBV24-1 and TRBJ2-1; 12 positions match TRBD1. CDR1 and CDR2 (germline): KGHDR, SFDVKD. CDR3 length: 20 amino acids. V was pared by 4 bases and J by 0 bases, with 12 bases of the junction left unmatched. CDR3 nucleotides: TGTGCCACCAGTGACTACCCGGGACAGGGGGCTAAAAACTCCTACAATGAGCAGTTCTTC. Amino acid sequence: CATSDYPGQGAKNSYNEQFF.

This chain joins TRBV5-1 and TRBJ2-2; possible D gene TRBD2, 7 bases. Germline-derived CDR1 and CDR2 are SGHRS and YFSETQ. This CDR3 is built from 16 residues. Between the trimmed V and J ends, which lost 6 bases and 2 bases, there was a span of 17 bases. CDR3 coding DNA: TGCGCCAGCACCCTTTGGGGGGGCGATAACACCGGGGAGCTGTTTTTT. This gives the protein CASTLWGGDNTGELFF. The whole variable domain, filled in from reference TRBV5-1 and TRBJ2-2, reads KAGVTQTPRYLIKTRGQQVTLSCSPISGHRSVSWYQQTPGQGLQFLFEYFSETQRNKGNFPGRFSGRQFSNSRSEMNVSTLELGDSALYLCASTLWGGDNTGELFFGEGSRLTVL.

The rearrangement links TRBV10-1 to TRBJ1-4, with D possibly matching TRBD1 (6 bases). The CDR3 runs 14 residues. With 3 bases removed from V and 6 bases from J, the gap between germline ends came to 11 bases. Germline CDR1 is WNHNN and CDR2 is SYGVQD (reference sequence). CDR3 in DNA: TGCGCCAGCAGTGACGGGGGCTTTGATGAAAAACTGTTTTTT. It translates to CASSDGGFDEKLFF.

This chain uses TRBV6-1 with TRBJ2-3; 10 bases map to TRBD2. V was pared by 8 bases and J by 0 bases, with 5 bases of the junction left unmatched. The CDR3 runs to 15 residues. The germline gives CDR1 MNHNS, CDR2 SASEGT. The CDR3 is CASGGTSASTDTQYF. The CDR3 DNA is TGTGCCAGCGGCGGGACTAGCGCTAGCACAGATACGCAGTATTTT.

This clonotype was seen only once. This chain links TRBV12-3 or TRBV12-4 with TRBJ1-2, with 7 positions matching TRBD1. V dropped 4 bases and J dropped 6; count of bases not matched to a gene: 11. The length of the CDR3 is 15 residues. The DNA of the CDR3 is TGTGCCAGCAGTTATTCCGGACAGGTGAAGGATGGCTACACCTTC. Amino acid sequence: CASSYSGQVKDGYTF.

CDR3: CSAKTGGARWQYF. In nucleotides, the CDR3 is TGCAGTGCGAAGACAGGGGGCGCGAGGTGGCAGTACTTC. The chain carries TRBV20-1 and TRBJ2-7, with 10 bases that match TRBD1. Looked up from germline, CDR1 is DFQATT and CDR2 is SNEGSKA (reference sequence). The CDR3 totals 13 residues. The trim removed 6 bases at V and 9 bases at J, leaving 11 bases unmatched.

This chain connects TRBV7-7 to TRBJ2-5, with TRBD1 matching 9 bases. CDR3 length: 16 amino acids. V gave up 4 bases and J gave up 3 bases; unmatched junction bases: 9. Germline V CDR1 and CDR2: SSHAT, FNYEAQ (reference sequence). The CDR3 coding sequence is TGTGCCAGCAGCTCTCTTTCCGGGACAGGGAAAGAGACCCAGTACTTC. Translation: CASSSLSGTGKETQYF.

V gene TRBV5-6 combines with J gene TRBJ1-1; weak D call: TRBD1 (6 bases). The CDR3 loop spans 16 amino acids. Deletions cut 0 bases from V and 0 bases from J, with 12 bases between. The V gene's germline CDR1 is SGHDT and CDR2 YYEEEE. CDR3 protein: CASSLGGGPLNTEAFF. CDR3 bases: TGTGCCAGCAGCTTGGGTGGGGGGCCCTTGAACACTGAAGCTTTCTTT.

This chain links TRBV6-6 with TRBJ2-1; D gene uncertain. The germline gives CDR1 MNHNY, CDR2 SVGAGI (reference sequence). The CDR3 covers 12 residues. V gave up 6 bases and J gave up 8 bases, with 11 bases separating them. The CDR3 spells CASRLRLYEQFF. CDR3 DNA sequence: TGTGCCAGCAGGCTCAGGTTGTATGAGCAGTTCTTC.

This clonotype was detected only once. The J gene is TRBJ1-2, the V gene TRBV6-5, with D possibly TRBD1 on 6 matching bases. Germline lookup yields CDR1 MNHEY and CDR2 SVGAGI. There are 12 residues in the CDR3. The ends were cut back, 4 bases at V and 4 bases at J, with 7 bases in the middle. The CDR3 nucleotides are TGTGCCAGCAGTTCGGACAGCTATGGCTACACCTTC. It encodes CASSSDSYGYTF.

V is TRBV7-9 and J is TRBJ1-2; D perhaps matches TRBD1 (5 bases). In germline, CDR1 is SEHNR, CDR2 FQNEAQ (reference sequence). V was pared by 2 bases and J by 6 bases, with 10 bases between. This CDR3 has 13 residues. The CDR3 DNA reads TGTGCCAGCAGCTTATCGGCAGGGAATGGCTACACCTTC. Translation: CASSLSAGNGYTF.

This chain joins TRBV7-9 and TRBJ1-1, with unresolved D. Germline CDR1 SEHNR, CDR2 FQNEAQ (reference sequence). CDR3 size: 15 residues. With 5 bases removed from V and 5 bases from J, the gap between germline ends came to 18 bases. The CDR3 DNA follows: TGTGCCAGCAGCCCTCCGGACCACAAAGGGACTGAAGCTTTCTTT. Amino acids: CASSPPDHKGTEAFF. Combining the CDR3 with reference TRBV7-9 and TRBJ1-1 gives the whole variable domain DTGVSQNPRHKITKRGQNVTFRCDPISEHNRLYWYRQTLGQGPEFLTYFQNEAQLEKSRLLSDRFSAERPKGSFSTLEIQRTEQGDSAMYLCASSPPDHKGTEAFFGQGTRLTVV.

This clonotype was seen a few times. V is TRBV6-5 and J is TRBJ1-1, with D perhaps matching TRBD1 (5 bases). The CDR3 has 13 amino acids. Germline V lookup: CDR1 MNHEY, CDR2 SVGAGI. The ends were cut back, 3 bases at V and 2 bases at J, with 7 bases in the middle. This CDR3 reads CASSYGGNTEAFF. The CDR3 bases are TGTGCCAGCAGTTATGGGGGAAACACTGAAGCTTTCTTT.